Listed here are 13 T cell receptor beta chains from one sample, sequenced in a study of blood T cell repertoires in COVID-19. Sequenced by immunoSEQ multiplex PCR; TCRdb stores in-frame clones only, minus some. The table lists a few hundred thousand clones, 85% to 90% of them singletons. Sequencing was carried out using peripheral blood. These receptors were obtained from a man aged 55 to 70 with acute or convalescent COVID-19.

The chain links TRBV5-1 to TRBJ2-7; D remains unclear. The V gene's germline CDR1 is SGHRS and CDR2 YFSETQ. The CDR3 sequence is 13 residues long. V lost 0 bases to trimming and J lost 2 bases, with 6 bases between them. Here the CDR3 DNA reads TGCGCCAGCAGCTTGGTTACAGCCTACGAGCAGTACTTC. Translated: CASSLVTAYEQYF.

The rearrangement uses TRBV5-1 and TRBJ2-1, with 16 bases matching TRBD2. CDR3 length: 19 residues. V lost 3 bases, J lost 1 base, and 7 bases stayed unmatched. The germline V gene encodes CDR1 SGHRS and CDR2 YFSETQ. The DNA of the CDR3 is TGCGCCAGCAGCTCCCCGGGACTAGCGGGGGGGTTTTCCTACAATGAGCAGTTCTTC. Translated: CASSSPGLAGGFSYNEQFF.

V gene TRBV6-5 combines with J gene TRBJ2-7, with 7 nucleotides matching TRBD1. The CDR3 runs 16 residues. Germline CDR1 and CDR2: MNHEY and SVGAGI. The V segment lost 3 bases and the J segment 5 bases; nucleotides outside the gene matches: 13. The CDR3 reads CASSYSGRQGSNEQYF. For the CDR3, the DNA is TGTGCCAGCAGTTATTCGGGCCGACAGGGTAGCAACGAGCAGTACTTC.

This rearrangement joins TRBV18 to TRBJ2-7; possible D gene TRBD1, 7 bases. Trimming took 3 bases from V and 7 from J, leaving 22 bases between them. Germline CDR1 and CDR2: KGHSH and LQKENI. This CDR3 has 16 amino acids. Written as DNA, the CDR3 is TGTGCCAGCTCACCGAGGTTAGGGACAGCGGGTGGAGAGCAGTACTTC. This gives the protein CASSPRLGTAGGEQYF.

The gene calls are TRBV6-6 and TRBJ2-1; 10 bases align to TRBD1. The CDR3 is made up of 15 amino acids. The germline V gene has CDR1 MNHNY and CDR2 SVGAGI (reference sequence). Losses at the gene ends were 6 bases for V and 4 bases for J; bases not matched to a gene: 6. As DNA, the CDR3 is TGTGCCAGCAGGCTTGGACAGGGGGTATACAATGAGCAGTTCTTC. Translated, it gives CASRLGQGVYNEQFF.

The chain has TRBV11-2 and TRBJ1-1, with D maybe TRBD1 (6 bases). Germline V CDR1 and CDR2: SGHAT, FQNNGV. The CDR3 consists of 15 residues. V shed 5 bases and J shed 1 base, with 14 bases lying between them. CDR3 sequence reads: CASSSIGGWNTEAFF. In DNA, the CDR3 is TGTGCCAGCAGCAGCATAGGGGGATGGAACACTGAAGCTTTCTTT. Looking up the rest from reference TRBV11-2 and TRBJ1-1 gives the full variable domain: EAGVAQSPRYKIIEKRQSVAFWCNPISGHATLYWYQQILGQGPKLLIQFQNNGVVDDSQLPKDRFSAERLKGVDSTLKIQPAKLEDSAVYLCASSSIGGWNTEAFFGQGTRLTVV.

The V and J genes are TRBV5-1 and TRBJ2-3; D unclear. The germline CDR1 and CDR2 sequences are SGHRS and YFSETQ. CDR3 length equals 14 residues. Trimming stripped 1 base from V and 4 bases from J, with 10 bases between. CDR3: CASSLLPSADTQYF. CDR3 sequence (DNA): TGCGCCAGCAGCTTGCTGCCTTCGGCAGATACGCAGTATTTT.

The chain carries TRBV9 and TRBJ1-2; 7 bases fit TRBD1. CDR3 length: 17 residues. V lost 0 bases, J lost 4 bases, and 12 bases stayed unmatched. Germline lookup yields CDR1 SGDLS and CDR2 YYNGEE. CDR3 sequence: CASSVGQFGTAGYGYTF. The CDR3 DNA follows: TGTGCCAGCAGCGTAGGCCAATTTGGGACAGCGGGCTATGGCTACACCTTC. Full variable domain (rest looked up from reference TRBV9 and TRBJ1-2): DSGVTQTPKHLITATGQRVTLRCSPRSGDLSVYWYQQSLDQGLQFLIQYYNGEERAKGNILERFSAQQFPDLHSELNLSSLELGDSALYFCASSVGQFGTAGYGYTFGSGTRLTVV.

The chain has TRBV6-5 and TRBJ1-2; D is perhaps TRBD1 (6 bases). Trimming left V 6 bases short and J 6 bases short, with 17 bases between. The CDR3 loop spans 14 amino acids. CDR1 and CDR2 (germline): MNHEY, SVGAGI. The CDR3 region has the DNA TGTGCCAGCAGACGACGAAACAGGGCTGATGGCTACACCTTC. Amino acid sequence: CASRRRNRADGYTF.

The chain has TRBV5-1 and TRBJ2-3; 10 bases are shared with TRBD2. The germline V gene encodes CDR1 SGHRS and CDR2 YFSETQ. The trim removed 4 bases at V and 0 bases at J, leaving 8 bases unmatched. The CDR3 extends over 17 amino acids. The CDR3: CASSHELAGHSTDTQYF. The DNA of the CDR3 is TGCGCCAGCAGCCATGAACTAGCGGGGCATAGCACAGATACGCAGTATTTT.

This clone occurred a few times. V is TRBV7-2 and J is TRBJ2-7; the match to TRBD1 covers 10 bases. J lost 0 bases, V lost 7 bases, and 3 bases had no gene match. The germline CDR1 and CDR2 sequences are SGHTA and FQGNSA. This CDR3 is 14 amino acids long. As DNA, the CDR3 is TGTGCCAGCAAGGGACAGGGGTACTCCTACGAGCAGTACTTC. It encodes CASKGQGYSYEQYF.

The chain is built from TRBV5-1 and TRBJ2-3; 12 bases align to TRBD2. The CDR3 consists of 16 residues. After removal of 2 bases from V and 5 bases from J, the junction contained 6 bases not matched to a gene. The germline V gene encodes CDR1 SGHRS and CDR2 YFSETQ. CDR3 sequence (DNA): TGCGCCAGCAGCTTCGCTAGCGGGGGGGTCGGAGATACGCAGTATTTT. This gives the protein CASSFASGGVGDTQYF.

The rearrangement uses TRBV13 and TRBJ2-1; no firm D call. Trimming removed 0 bases from V and 5 bases from J, with 11 bases in between. Germline CDR1 PRHDT, CDR2 FYEKMQ (reference sequence). The CDR3 spans 15 residues. Written as DNA, the CDR3 is TGTGCCAGCAGCTTAGGCCTGCGCAGGCACAATGAGCAGTTCTTC. It specifies CASSLGLRRHNEQFF.